The 24 T cell receptor beta chains reported below all come from one sample, sequenced in a study of shared clonotypes between healthy human individuals. Assay: immunoSEQ multiplex PCR; the TCRdb copy retains only in-frame clones and omits some. This table holds about 980,000 clones, 76% found once. Material for sequencing was memory CD4+ T cells sorted from blood. The sample's subset: CD45RA-negative fraction. These receptors were taken from a man aged 18 to 30 in good health.

The chain is built from TRBV2 and TRBJ1-4; maybe TRBD1 (5 bases). The ends were cut back, 4 bases at V and 8 bases at J, with 14 bases in the middle. CDR3 size: 14 residues. The germline CDR1 and CDR2 sequences are SNHLY and FYNNEI. As DNA, the CDR3 is TGTGCCAGCAGTGTCGGAACCCGGGGGGAAAAACTGTTTTTT. This gives the protein CASSVGTRGEKLFF.

This sequence joins TRBV28 and TRBJ1-2; TRBD1 matches 10 bases. The junction had 6 bases not matched to a gene; V was cut back by 3 bases and J by 8 bases. CDR3 length: 14 residues. Germline loops: CDR1 MDHEN, CDR2 SYDVKM. CDR3: CASSLGGQGTGYTF. Here the CDR3 DNA reads TGTGCCAGCAGTTTGGGGGGACAGGGGACGGGCTACACCTTC.

The J gene is TRBJ1-3, the V gene TRBV19, with D uncertain. V was pared by 8 bases and J by 0 bases, with 11 bases between. Germline CDR1 and CDR2: LNHDA and SQIVND (reference sequence). CDR3 length: 14 amino acids. CDR3 nucleotides: TGTGCCAGTGGAGCAATTGTCTCTGGAAACACCATATATTTT. Its protein product is CASGAIVSGNTIYF.

The chain uses TRBV6-6 and TRBJ2-7; D is undetermined. The germline CDR1 and CDR2 sequences are MNHNY and SVGAGI (reference sequence). The germline V and J ends were trimmed by 6 bases and 2 bases, with 14 bases remaining between them. The CDR3 length is 14 residues. The CDR3 protein is CASSPPRTAYEQYF. DNA for the CDR3: TGTGCCAGCAGCCCTCCTAGAACCGCCTACGAGCAGTACTTC.

The chain has TRBV6-5 and TRBJ2-1, with D unclear. In germline, CDR1 is MNHEY, CDR2 SVGAGI. CDR3 length: 15 amino acids. With 5 bases removed from V and 1 base from J, the gap between germline ends came to 12 bases. For the CDR3, the DNA is TGTGCCAGCAGTCTGACCCGTTCATCCTACAATGAGCAGTTCTTC. This gives the protein CASSLTRSSYNEQFF.

The CDR3 sequence is CAISSGSGRAGEQYF. CDR3 DNA: TGTGCCATCTCCTCCGGTTCGGGCAGGGCGGGGGAGCAGTACTTC. This chain joins TRBV10-3 and TRBJ2-7; possibly TRBD2 for D (6 bases). This CDR3 is built from 15 residues. Germline CDR1 reads ENHRY; CDR2 reads SYGVKD. Between the trimmed V and J ends, which lost 8 bases and 7 bases, there was a span of 24 bases.

The chain joins TRBV7-9 to TRBJ1-1; D not resolved. The V end lost 6 bases, the J end lost 3 bases, and 14 bases lay between the germline ends. The CDR3 is made up of 14 amino acids. The germline gives CDR1 SEHNR, CDR2 FQNEAQ (reference sequence). Here the CDR3 DNA reads TGTGCCAGCAGTTTCCGGACCCTGGACACTGAAGCTTTCTTT. It codes for CASSFRTLDTEAFF. The full variable domain, with the rest looked up from reference TRBV7-9 and TRBJ1-1, is DTGVSQNPRHKITKRGQNVTFRCDPISEHNRLYWYRQTLGQGPEFLTYFQNEAQLEKSRLLSDRFSAERPKGSFSTLEIQRTEQGDSAMYLCASSFRTLDTEAFFGQGTRLTVV.

This chain links TRBV18 with TRBJ1-4; the D is unclear. There are 16 residues in the CDR3. Trimming stripped 3 bases from V and 0 bases from J, with 11 bases between. From germline, CDR1 is KGHSH and CDR2 LQKENI. The CDR3: CASSPLGIATNEKLFF. The CDR3 coding sequence is TGTGCCAGCTCACCTCTGGGCATTGCAACTAATGAAAAACTGTTTTTT.

V and J are TRBV7-9 and TRBJ1-4; TRBD1 matches 9 bases. The J segment lost 6 bases and the V segment lost 5 bases, leaving 7 bases of the junction unmatched. The CDR3 is made up of 15 amino acids. Germline CDR1 reads SEHNR; CDR2 reads FQNEAQ (reference sequence). Written as DNA, the CDR3 is TGTGCCAGCAGCCTAGACAGGGGGAGAGATGAAAAACTGTTTTTT. It encodes CASSLDRGRDEKLFF. The whole variable domain, remainder taken from reference TRBV7-9 and TRBJ1-4, is DTGVSQNPRHKITKRGQNVTFRCDPISEHNRLYWYRQTLGQGPEFLTYFQNEAQLEKSRLLSDRFSAERPKGSFSTLEIQRTEQGDSAMYLCASSLDRGRDEKLFFGSGTQLSVL.

This sequence joins TRBV7-8 and TRBJ2-1; D may be TRBD2 (7 bases). Per germline, CDR1 SGHVS and CDR2 FQNEAQ. The CDR3 is made up of 15 amino acids. Trimming left V 5 bases short and J 5 bases short, with 16 bases between. In DNA, the CDR3 is TGTGCCAGCAGCCCGGTGGGGGGGCCGGACAATGAGCAGTTCTTC. It yields the protein CASSPVGGPDNEQFF.

This clone was found a few times. The rearrangement links TRBV7-9 to TRBJ2-1, with a tentative D call TRBD2 (6 bases). The CDR3 is made up of 12 amino acids. Germline V CDR1 and CDR2: SEHNR, FQNEAQ (reference sequence). The germline V and J ends were trimmed by 5 bases and 5 bases, with 7 bases remaining between them. The CDR3 DNA sequence: TGTGCCAGCAGCCGGACTAACAATGAGCAGTTCTTC. Protein product: CASSRTNNEQFF.

The CDR3 DNA sequence: TGTGCCAGCAGCTACACCGGGGAGCTGTTTTTT. Translating gives CASSYTGELFF. The V call is TRBV5-6, the J call TRBJ2-2; no definite D call. There are 11 residues in the CDR3. Germline V gives CDR1 SGHDT, CDR2 YYEEEE. The V end was cut by 3 bases, the J end by 3 bases, with 0 bases between.

The chain employs TRBV7-9 and TRBJ2-7; D possibly corresponds to TRBD1 (6 bases). Germline V lookup: CDR1 SEHNR, CDR2 FQNEAQ (reference sequence). The CDR3 covers 15 residues. The V end was cut by 4 bases, the J end by 4 bases, with 17 bases between. The CDR3 DNA reads as TGTGCCAGCAGCTCCGGAACAGGGAAGGCGTACGAGCAGTACTTC. This codes for CASSSGTGKAYEQYF.

The rearrangement joins TRBV7-9 to TRBJ2-1, with 14 bases identical to TRBD2. The CDR3 totals 16 residues. Germline V gives CDR1 SEHNR, CDR2 FQNEAQ (reference sequence). J gave up 2 bases and V 5 bases, and 2 bases lay outside the gene matches. CDR3 coding DNA: TGTGCCAGCAGCCGACTAGCGGGGGGGACCTACAATGAGCAGTTCTTC. Its protein is CASSRLAGGTYNEQFF.

This clone was recorded only once. The chain couples TRBV30 to TRBJ2-1; the match to TRBD2 covers 9 bases. The V segment lost 4 bases and the J segment 4 bases; nucleotides outside the gene matches: 5. Germline V CDR1 and CDR2: GTSNPN, SVGIG (reference sequence). This CDR3 is built from 14 residues. CDR3 in DNA: TGTGCCTGGACAACCAGCGGGAGGTACAATGAGCAGTTCTTC. As protein: CAWTTSGRYNEQFF.

This clone has a handful of counts. The rearrangement joins TRBV14 to TRBJ1-6; D is uncertain. This CDR3 has 15 residues. With 1 base removed from V and 8 bases from J, the gap between germline ends came to 12 bases. Germline assignment: CDR1 SGHDN and CDR2 FVKESK. The CDR3 sequence is CASSQAQRIHSPLHF. The CDR3 DNA is TGTGCCAGCAGCCAAGCGCAGCGAATTCATTCACCCCTCCACTTT.

This chain joins TRBV30 and TRBJ2-2; no clear D. The V end was cut by 4 bases, the J end by 4 bases, with 7 bases between. CDR1 and CDR2 from the germline V gene are GTSNPN and SVGIG (reference sequence). CDR3 length equals 12 residues. CDR3 DNA sequence: TGTGCCTGGATCAAAGGCACCGGGGAGCTGTTTTTT. Protein product: CAWIKGTGELFF.

CDR3 region: CASRRRREEYNEQFF. CDR3 DNA: TGTGCCAGCAGAAGAAGGCGGGAGGAGTACAATGAGCAGTTCTTC. V usage is TRBV6-5 and J usage is TRBJ2-1, with TRBD2 identical over 8 bases. The junction had 8 bases not matched to a gene; V was cut back by 6 bases and J by 4 bases. This CDR3 has 15 amino acids. Germline loops: CDR1 MNHEY, CDR2 SVGAGI.

The genes are TRBV2 and TRBJ2-6; tentatively, D is TRBD1 (6 bases). The V and J ends lost 3 bases and 0 bases respectively, with 12 bases between them. The CDR3 length is 17 residues. Germline-derived CDR1 and CDR2 are SNHLY and FYNNEI. The CDR3 region has the DNA TGTGCCAGCAGTGATTCGGGACACACCTCTGGGGCCAACGTCCTGACTTTC. It specifies CASSDSGHTSGANVLTF.

This clone showed up just once. The chain employs TRBV7-2 and TRBJ2-3; perhaps TRBD2 as D (5 bases). V was trimmed by 3 bases and J by 10 bases, leaving 17 bases between them. Germline V gene sequence: CDR1 SGHTA, CDR2 FQGNSA. The CDR3 loop spans 14 amino acids. As DNA, the CDR3 is TGTGCCAGCAGCTTTAGTGGTAGCGCCACTGCGCAGTATTTT. Encoded protein: CASSFSGSATAQYF.

This clone has only a few counts. The chain uses TRBV10-2 and TRBJ2-2; D gene uncertain. Germline V gene sequence: CDR1 WSHSY, CDR2 SAAADI. The CDR3 extends over 14 amino acids. V gave up 4 bases and J gave up 1 base, with 7 bases separating them. The CDR3 nucleotides are TGCGCCAGCAGTGTAGGGCTGAACACCGGGGAGCTGTTTTTT. Its protein product is CASSVGLNTGELFF.

To note about this clone: Other DNA variants within this sample encode the same CDR3. The chain joins TRBV19 to TRBJ1-5; D might be TRBD1 (5 bases). The ends were cut back, 1 base at V and 5 bases at J, with 9 bases in the middle. Per germline, CDR1 LNHDA and CDR2 SQIVND (reference sequence). The CDR3 totals 14 residues. The CDR3 nucleotides are TGTGCCAGTAGTATAGTAGGGGCATATCAGCCCCAGCATTTT. It codes for CASSIVGAYQPQHF. The whole variable domain, remainder taken from reference TRBV19 and TRBJ1-5, is DGGITQSPKYLFRKEGQNVTLSCEQNLNHDAMYWYRQDPGQGLRLIYYSQIVNDFQKGDIAEGYSVSREKKESFPLTVTSAQKNPTAFYLCASSIVGAYQPQHFGDGTRLSIL.

The chain combines TRBV30 with TRBJ1-6; D possibly corresponds to TRBD1 (5 bases). V was cut by 1 base and J by 13 bases, with 8 bases left in between. Per germline, CDR1 GTSNPN and CDR2 SVGIG (reference sequence). This CDR3 has 11 residues. The CDR3 is CAWSAPGPLHF. CDR3 coding DNA: TGTGCCTGGAGTGCCCCAGGGCCCCTCCACTTT.

This sequence joins TRBV7-8 and TRBJ2-5; 10 positions match TRBD2. The junction had 8 bases not matched to a gene; V was cut back by 0 bases and J by 4 bases. Germline V lookup: CDR1 SGHVS, CDR2 FQNEAQ. This CDR3 contains 17 residues. DNA for the CDR3: TGTGCCAGCAGCTTAGCTTCCAGCGGGGGGGCCGGAGAGACCCAGTACTTC. Protein product: CASSLASSGGAGETQYF.